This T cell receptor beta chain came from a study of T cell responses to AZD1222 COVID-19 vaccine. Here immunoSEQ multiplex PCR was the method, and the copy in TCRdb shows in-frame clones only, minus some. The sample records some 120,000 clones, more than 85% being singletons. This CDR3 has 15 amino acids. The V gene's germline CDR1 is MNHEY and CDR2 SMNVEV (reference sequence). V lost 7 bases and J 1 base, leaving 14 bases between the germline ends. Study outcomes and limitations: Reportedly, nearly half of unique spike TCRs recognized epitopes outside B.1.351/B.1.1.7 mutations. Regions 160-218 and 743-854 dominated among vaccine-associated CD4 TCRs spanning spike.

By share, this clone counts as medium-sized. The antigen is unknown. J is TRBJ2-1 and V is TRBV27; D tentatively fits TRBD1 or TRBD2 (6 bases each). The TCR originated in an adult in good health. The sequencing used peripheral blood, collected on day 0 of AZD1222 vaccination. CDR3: CASTTRGESYNEQFF. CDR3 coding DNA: TGTGCCAGCACCACGAGGGGGGAGTCCTACAATGAGCAGTTCTTC.